The present TCR beta chain was sequenced within a study of cytomegalovirus exposure and HLA in healthy donors. General study points: Researchers catalogued approximately 170 TCR beta chains as cytomegalovirus-associated. A later examination showed that TCR association rates differed by HLA locus, with DRB1 most and HLA-C fewest. Another analysis was done later, and it associated roughly 15,000 TCR beta sequences with HLA alleles at 0.05 false discovery rate.

Nominally healthy donors were sampled, though unrecorded immune exposures were likely. The PCR ran on 60 Vbeta and 13 Jbeta primers. This table comes from immunoSEQ multiplex PCR, and its TCRdb copy is limited to in-frame clones, with some not included. The data hold around 60,000 clones, with approximately 71% observed a single time. Comments on this clone: As yet, its antigen is unknown.

The germline CDR1 and CDR2 sequences are LNHDA and SQIVND (reference sequence). Losses at the gene ends were 3 bases for V and 1 base for J; bases not matched to a gene: 3. This CDR3 has 16 amino acids. The TCR sequence derives from a woman between 35 and 50 years old in good health and CMV-seropositive. Sample: PBMCs. The chain recombines TRBV19 with TRBJ1-1, with 12 bases lining up with TRBD1. Here the CDR3 reads CASSIGTGGRNTEAFF. CDR3 nucleotides: TGTGCCAGTAGTATTGGGACAGGGGGCAGGAACACTGAAGCTTTCTTT.